This T cell receptor (beta chain) was identified during a study of T cell repertoires in cytomegalovirus infection (dated by TCRdb to 2018 to 2020). In the study overall: The peptide stimulations were aimed at well-studied HLA-B-restricted epitopes as well as recently identified HLA-C-restricted CMV epitopes, whose presentation resists viral immunomodulation. Donor HLA type was relevant to the analysis, as public TCR beta signatures indicated carriage of CMV infection together with the matching HLA type. Here is what the overall study found, with its caveats: Cumulative frequency of public TCR beta family members discriminated carriers of CMV infection plus the relevant HLA type in this cohort and an independent 352-donor cohort. The ex vivo response was dominated by HLA-C-restricted CMV-specific TCR beta clonotypes, which also provided the single most frequent clonotype in two of eight donors.

About this clonotype itself: No cognate antigen has been identified for it. No much larger clonotype is one base removed from it; base qualities were not supplied.

V was cut back by 2 bases and J by 6 bases, leaving a gap of 8 bases between them. Taken from cysteine to phenylalanine, the CDR3 has 12 residues. Only the CDR3 portion is preserved as DNA: 36 bases, with reading frame beginning at the first base. This sample's treatment or condition label indicates: in vitro stimulation with specific CMV peptide epitopes to enrich CMV-specific T cells. The sequencer listed for this sample is Illumina HiSeq 1500. TCRdb handled the public reads itself, with Q25 trimming in fastp and clone calling in MiXCR, and kept productive beta chains. Each entry merges the rows of one CDR3 protein and shows their most common DNA and genes. This sample holds around 540,000 distinct CDR3 sequences; roughly a third were observed only once. The top ten clones comprise roughly 17% of the sample.

The sample consisted of cultured PBMCs, taken from culture after CMV antigen stimulation. The rearrangement joined TRBV12-3 or TRBV12-4 to TRBJ2-7; confidence is insufficient to name the D gene. This TCR came from a human donor in good health (CMV status not recorded). Some clones in this sample may be carry-over from other donors' samples. The base sequence is TGTGCCAGCAGTTTATTCGGTTCCGAGCAGTACTTC. Its product reads: CASSLFGSEQYF.